The sequence of this T cell receptor beta chain was determined in a study of tumour-infiltrating T cells in Burkitt lymphoma. Overall study: This cohort included all epidemiological subtypes of Burkitt lymphoma. Overall and progression-free survival were predicted by productive clonality.

This clone appeared once. Its antigen is unknown. Study-wide results and caveats: Many Burkitt lymphoma patients shared several public clonotypes.

V lost 6 bases, J lost 0 bases, and 9 bases stayed unmatched. Germline V gene sequence: CDR1 LGHNA, CDR2 YNFKEQ. The CDR3 has 16 residues. Only in-frame clones appear in the TCRdb table, and some are missing; sequencing was by immunoSEQ multiplex PCR. Of more than 45,000 clones in the sample, around 30% were seen once. V is TRBV4-2 and J is TRBJ2-7; 9 bases agree with TRBD2. The sequence came from a human donor with Burkitt lymphoma. The specimen was tumor tissue. The CDR3 here is CASRPEPGLASYEQYF. The CDR3 nucleotides read TGTGCCAGCAGACCCGAACCGGGACTAGCCTCCTACGAGCAGTACTTC.